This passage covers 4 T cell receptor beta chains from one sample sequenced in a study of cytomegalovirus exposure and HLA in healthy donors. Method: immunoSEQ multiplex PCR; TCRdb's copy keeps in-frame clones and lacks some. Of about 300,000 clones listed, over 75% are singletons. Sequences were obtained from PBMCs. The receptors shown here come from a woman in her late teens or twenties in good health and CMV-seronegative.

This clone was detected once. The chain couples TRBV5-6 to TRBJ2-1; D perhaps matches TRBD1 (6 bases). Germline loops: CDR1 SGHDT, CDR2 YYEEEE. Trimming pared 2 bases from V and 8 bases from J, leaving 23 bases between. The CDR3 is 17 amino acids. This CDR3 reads CASSLRRGRDFRDEQFF. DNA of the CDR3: TGTGCCAGCAGCTTACGCAGGGGCCGCGATTTTCGGGATGAGCAGTTCTTC.

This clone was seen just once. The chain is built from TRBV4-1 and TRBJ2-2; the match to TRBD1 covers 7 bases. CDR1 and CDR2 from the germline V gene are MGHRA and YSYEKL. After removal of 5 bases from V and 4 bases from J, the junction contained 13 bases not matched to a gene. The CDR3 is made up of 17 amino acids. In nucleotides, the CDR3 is TGCGCCAGCAGCTTGGTAGGGGGAGCAGGGGGCACCGGGGAGCTGTTTTTT. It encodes CASSLVGGAGGTGELFF.

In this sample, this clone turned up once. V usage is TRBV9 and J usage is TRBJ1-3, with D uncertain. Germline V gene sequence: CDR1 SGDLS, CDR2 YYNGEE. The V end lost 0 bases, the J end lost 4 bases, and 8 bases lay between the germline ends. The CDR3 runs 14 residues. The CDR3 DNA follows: TGTGCCAGCAGCGTAGAGGAGCGAGGAAACACCATATATTTT. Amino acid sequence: CASSVEERGNTIYF.

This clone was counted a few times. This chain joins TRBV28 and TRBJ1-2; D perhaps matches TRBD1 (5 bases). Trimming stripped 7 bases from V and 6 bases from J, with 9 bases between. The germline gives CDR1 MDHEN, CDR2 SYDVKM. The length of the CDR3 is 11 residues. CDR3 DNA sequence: TGTGCCAGCAAGGCGGGGCATGGCTACACCTTC. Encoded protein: CASKAGHGYTF.